The clone carrying this T cell receptor (beta chain) was picked up a small number of times. Its target is unknown. Germline loops: CDR1 SNHLY, CDR2 FYNNEI. This CDR3 region has 15 residues. V was pared by 2 bases and J by 14 bases, with 13 bases of the junction left unmatched. The sample originates from a study of cytomegalovirus exposure and HLA in healthy donors. Overall study findings and caveats: A reported reduction in N-insertions relative to the approximately 640-donor mean was seen in an Asian-associated ancestry cluster in a later analysis.

Researchers ran the PCR with 60 Vbeta and 13 Jbeta primers. The table came from immunoSEQ multiplex PCR; TCRdb's copy has only in-frame clones and leaves some out. In the table there are some 140,000 clones, approximately 85% of which are singletons. The receptor comes from a woman aged 45-65 years in good health and CMV-seropositive. The rearrangement uses TRBV2 and TRBJ2-1; 9 bases are shared with TRBD2. Sequenced input: PBMCs. The CDR3 here is CASSEISGGFNRKFF. DNA for the CDR3: TGTGCCAGCAGTGAAATAAGCGGGGGGTTTAATAGGAAGTTCTTC.